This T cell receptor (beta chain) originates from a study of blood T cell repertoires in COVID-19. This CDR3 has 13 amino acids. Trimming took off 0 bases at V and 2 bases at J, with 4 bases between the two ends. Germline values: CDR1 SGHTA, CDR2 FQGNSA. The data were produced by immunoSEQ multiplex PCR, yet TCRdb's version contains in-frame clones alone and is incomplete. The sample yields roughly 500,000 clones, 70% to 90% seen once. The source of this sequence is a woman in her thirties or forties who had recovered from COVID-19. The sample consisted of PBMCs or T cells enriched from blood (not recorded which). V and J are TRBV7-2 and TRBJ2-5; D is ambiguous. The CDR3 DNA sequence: TGTGCCAGCAGCTTAGCGGCACAAGAGACCCAGTACTTC. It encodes CASSLAAQETQYF.